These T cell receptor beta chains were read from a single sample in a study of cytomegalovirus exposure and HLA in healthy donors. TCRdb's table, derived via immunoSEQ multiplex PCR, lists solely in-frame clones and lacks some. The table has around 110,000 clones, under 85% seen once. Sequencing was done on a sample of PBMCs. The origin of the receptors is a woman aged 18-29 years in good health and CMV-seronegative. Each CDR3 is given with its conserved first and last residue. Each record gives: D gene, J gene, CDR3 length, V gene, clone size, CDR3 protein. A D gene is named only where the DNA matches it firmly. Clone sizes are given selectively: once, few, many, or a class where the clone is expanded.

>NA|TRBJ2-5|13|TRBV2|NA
CASSVMGGETQYF
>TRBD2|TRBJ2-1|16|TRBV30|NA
CAWSGVGLAGVNEQFF
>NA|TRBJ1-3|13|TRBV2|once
CASTGQLGNTIYF
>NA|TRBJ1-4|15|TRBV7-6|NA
CASSPTSATNEKLFF
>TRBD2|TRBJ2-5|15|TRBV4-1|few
CASSQGLARGETQYF
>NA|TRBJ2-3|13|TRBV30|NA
CAWSVRGTDTQYF
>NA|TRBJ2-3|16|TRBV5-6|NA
CASSLMTGGSTDTQYF
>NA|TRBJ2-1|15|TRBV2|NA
CASSARVGTNDEQFF
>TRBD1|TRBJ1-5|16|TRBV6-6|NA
CASSPHGTGGDQPQHF
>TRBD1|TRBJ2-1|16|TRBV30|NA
CAWSWDSDGSYNEQFF
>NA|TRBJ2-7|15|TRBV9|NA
CASSAQGGGTREQYF
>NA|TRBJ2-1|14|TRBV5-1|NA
CASSGQGNINEQFF
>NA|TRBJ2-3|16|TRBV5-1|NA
CASRETTGSSTDTQYF
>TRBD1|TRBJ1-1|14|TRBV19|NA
CASSTTGLNTEAFF
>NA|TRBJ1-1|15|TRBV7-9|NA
CASSPARGLNTEAFF
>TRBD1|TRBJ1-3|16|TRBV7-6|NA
CASSPRDSNSGNTIYF
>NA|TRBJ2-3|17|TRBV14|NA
CASSQGGGGGSTDTQYF
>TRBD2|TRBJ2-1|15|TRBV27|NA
CASSLLGLVSDEQFF
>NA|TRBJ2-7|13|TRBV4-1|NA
CASSQPGAYEQYF
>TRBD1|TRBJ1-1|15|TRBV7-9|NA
CASSLGTGGNTEAFF
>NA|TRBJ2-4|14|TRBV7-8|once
CASSATGTKNIQYF
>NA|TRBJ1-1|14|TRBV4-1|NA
CASSQLGYDTEAFF
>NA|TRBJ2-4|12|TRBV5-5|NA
CASSLAENIQYF
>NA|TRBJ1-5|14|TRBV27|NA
CASSRRGMDQPQHF
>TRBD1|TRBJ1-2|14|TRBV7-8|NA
CASSWDRTSQGYTF
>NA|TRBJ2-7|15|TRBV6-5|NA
CASTGGTPPIGEQYF
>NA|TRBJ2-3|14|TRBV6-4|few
CASSDSIATDTQYF
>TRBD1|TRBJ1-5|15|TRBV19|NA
CASSQAQGPNQPQHF
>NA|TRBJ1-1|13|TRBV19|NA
CASSRDTNTEAFF
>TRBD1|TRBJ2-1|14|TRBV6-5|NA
CAALDRGSYNEQFF
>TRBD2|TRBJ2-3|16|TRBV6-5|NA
CASSYSGGESTDTQYF
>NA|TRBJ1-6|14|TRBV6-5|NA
CASSYSGQLSPLHF
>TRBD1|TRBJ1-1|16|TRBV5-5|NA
CASSPGQGAWNTEAFF
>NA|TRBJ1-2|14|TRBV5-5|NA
CASSLTGINYGYTF
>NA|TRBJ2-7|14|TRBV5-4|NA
CASSLAGAVYEQYF
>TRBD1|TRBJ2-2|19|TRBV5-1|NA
CASSLETGGRCGYTGELFF
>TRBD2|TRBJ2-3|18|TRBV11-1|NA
CASSLEWTSGGITDTQYF
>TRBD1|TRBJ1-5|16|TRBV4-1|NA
CASSQLSGGFGQPQHF
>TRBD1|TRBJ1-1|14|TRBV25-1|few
CASSGMGQGKRAFF
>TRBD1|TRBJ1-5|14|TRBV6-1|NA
CASNDKGAFQPQHF
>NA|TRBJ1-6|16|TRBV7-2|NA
CASSLEMAHLSSPLHF